Shown below are 27 T cell receptor beta chains from a single sample sequenced in a study of cytomegalovirus exposure and HLA in healthy donors. 13 Jbeta primers and 60 Vbeta primers were used for the PCR. Some clones are missing from TCRdb's copy, which holds only in-frame ones; the method was immunoSEQ multiplex PCR. The data contain 250,000 to 350,000 clones, 80% to 90% of them singletons. Material for sequencing was PBMCs. The source is a man aged 40-50 years in good health and CMV-seropositive.

The genes are TRBV7-8 and TRBJ2-3; tentative D call: TRBD2 (5 bases). V was trimmed by 4 bases and J by 6 bases, leaving 11 bases between them. The CDR3 sequence is 13 residues long. CDR1 is SGHVS, CDR2 FQNEAQ, per germline. The CDR3 DNA reads TGTGCCAGCAGCTATAACGGGGAGGATACGCAGTATTTT. The encoded protein is CASSYNGEDTQYF.

This sequence joins TRBV27 and TRBJ2-2, with D possibly matching TRBD2 (7 bases). The CDR3 consists of 15 residues. The V end lost 1 base, the J end lost 6 bases, and 12 bases lay between the germline ends. Germline assignment: CDR1 MNHEY and CDR2 SMNVEV (reference sequence). In nucleotides, the CDR3 is TGTGCCAGCAGTTTATTGGGGGAGGGGGCCGGGGAGCTGTTTTTT. Protein: CASSLLGEGAGELFF.

This rearrangement joins TRBV5-1 to TRBJ2-7; TRBD2 matches at 7 bases. Germline V lookup: CDR1 SGHRS, CDR2 YFSETQ. This CDR3 contains 17 residues. V was clipped by 4 bases and J by 0 bases; unmatched bases: 13. In nucleotides, the CDR3 is TGCGCCAGCAGCCTGGTCCCGGGACTAATAAGCTCCTACGAGCAGTACTTC. Its translation is CASSLVPGLISSYEQYF. Variable domain in full (rest from reference TRBV5-1 and TRBJ2-7): KAGVTQTPRYLIKTRGQQVTLSCSPISGHRSVSWYQQTPGQGLQFLFEYFSETQRNKGNFPGRFSGRQFSNSRSEMNVSTLELGDSALYLCASSLVPGLISSYEQYFGPGTRLTVT.

The chain has TRBV7-9 and TRBJ2-5; the D gene is possibly TRBD1 (6 bases). The germline V gene has CDR1 SEHNR and CDR2 FQNEAQ (reference sequence). The CDR3 totals 13 residues. The V end was cut by 7 bases, the J end by 1 base, with 10 bases between. For the CDR3, the DNA is TGTGCCAGCATCAGGGGAGTCCAAGAGACCCAGTACTTC. Translating gives CASIRGVQETQYF. Supplemented by reference TRBV7-9 and TRBJ2-5, the full variable domain reads DTGVSQNPRHKITKRGQNVTFRCDPISEHNRLYWYRQTLGQGPEFLTYFQNEAQLEKSRLLSDRFSAERPKGSFSTLEIQRTEQGDSAMYLCASIRGVQETQYFGPGTRLLVL.

This chain connects TRBV13 to TRBJ2-7, with 8 nucleotides matching TRBD2. The CDR3 has 13 residues. V shed 4 bases, J shed 6 bases, and the junction held 5 bases outside the gene matches. The germline CDR1 and CDR2 sequences are PRHDT and FYEKMQ (reference sequence). The CDR3, as DNA: TGTGCCAGCAGCTCACGACTAGCGCCCGAGCAGTACTTC. This encodes CASSSRLAPEQYF.

In DNA form, the CDR3 reads TGTGCCAGCAGCTTGCCCACTAGCGGGGGCGAGACCCAGTACTTC. Translating it yields CASSLPTSGGETQYF. The chain links TRBV5-8 to TRBJ2-5; 11 nucleotides line up with TRBD2. This CDR3 contains 15 residues. CDR1 and CDR2 (germline): SGHTS, YDEGEE. V dropped 1 base and J dropped 5; count of bases not matched to a gene: 4.

This clone was counted a single time. The rearrangement uses TRBV19 and TRBJ2-1; 7 bases align to TRBD2. V was clipped by 3 bases and J by 1 base; unmatched bases: 6. The CDR3 extends over 16 amino acids. Germline V gene sequence: CDR1 LNHDA, CDR2 SQIVND (reference sequence). This CDR3 reads CASSIGLEGSYNEQFF. In DNA form, the CDR3 reads TGTGCCAGTAGTATCGGACTAGAAGGTTCCTACAATGAGCAGTTCTTC.

This clone was detected a few times. The chain recombines TRBV11-3 with TRBJ1-1; D gene unclear. V shed 5 bases and J shed 1 base, with 8 bases lying between them. The CDR3 contains 13 residues. Germline CDR1 SGHNT, CDR2 YENEEA. The CDR3 protein is CASSLGGNTEAFF. CDR3 DNA sequence: TGTGCCAGCAGCCTAGGAGGGAACACTGAAGCTTTCTTT.

The V and J genes are TRBV18 and TRBJ2-1, with TRBD1 identical over 8 bases. V dropped 5 bases and J dropped 3; count of bases not matched to a gene: 6. The CDR3 contains 15 residues. CDR1 and CDR2 (germline): KGHSH, LQKENI. CDR3 amino acids: CASSGATGGYNEQFF. CDR3 bases: TGTGCCAGCTCAGGTGCTACAGGGGGCTACAATGAGCAGTTCTTC.

V usage is TRBV6-1 and J usage is TRBJ2-7; no reliable D call. The germline V gene has CDR1 MNHNS and CDR2 SASEGT. V was pared by 4 bases and J by 1 base, with 11 bases between. This CDR3 comprises 14 residues. The CDR3 loop reads CASSGAGSSYEQYF. The CDR3 bases are TGTGCCAGCAGTGGGGCAGGTTCGTCCTACGAGCAGTACTTC.

V and J are TRBV28 and TRBJ1-2; D is uncertain. Germline CDR1 reads MDHEN; CDR2 reads SYDVKM. Trimming removed 7 bases at V and 0 bases at J, with 9 bases between. This CDR3 region has 13 residues. The CDR3 DNA reads TGTGCCAGCATAAGGAGCCCTAACTATGGCTACACCTTC. Translating gives CASIRSPNYGYTF.

The rearrangement joins TRBV6-1 to TRBJ2-7, with 9 bases fitting TRBD1. J was trimmed by 6 bases and V by 5 bases; bases with no gene match: 5. This CDR3 contains 13 residues. Germline CDR1 reads MNHNS; CDR2 reads SASEGT. The CDR3 is CASSRGQGSEQYF. CDR3 coding DNA: TGTGCCAGCAGTCGGGGACAGGGCAGCGAGCAGTACTTC.

This clone was observed a few times. V usage is TRBV7-9 and J usage is TRBJ2-7, with 7 bases identical to TRBD1. Germline CDR1 SEHNR, CDR2 FQNEAQ (reference sequence). Germline trimming cut 8 bases from V and 2 bases from J; bases unmatched to any gene: 3. The CDR3 is 12 amino acids. The CDR3 nucleotides read TGTGCCAGCGAGGACAGGACCTACGAGCAGTACTTC. Protein sequence: CASEDRTYEQYF.

The V call is TRBV6-5, the J call TRBJ1-2, with D possibly being TRBD1 (6 bases). Per the germline V gene, CDR1 is MNHEY and CDR2 is SVGAGI. CDR3 length: 13 amino acids. Trimming took off 8 bases at V and 4 bases at J, with 14 bases between the two ends. The CDR3 nucleotides are TGTGCCAGCGGGACAACGAAACGCTATGGCTACACCTTC. As protein: CASGTTKRYGYTF.

About this clone: The junction shows a germline mismatch at one end, possibly a read error. The chain combines TRBV7-7 with TRBJ2-2; weak D call: TRBD2 (7 bases). The CDR3 covers 13 residues. Germline V gene lookup returns CDR1 SSHAT and CDR2 FNYEAQ (reference sequence). The chain's CDR3 is CASSGTTTGELFF. The CDR3 region has the DNA TGTGCTAGCAGCGGGACAACCACCGGGGAGCTGTTTTTT.

The V and J genes are TRBV5-6 and TRBJ2-5; TRBD2 agrees at 8 bases. The J call may be incorrect, as the DNA end agrees better with TRBJ2-7. This CDR3 has 14 residues. CDR1 SGHDT and CDR2 YYEEEE come from the germline V gene. The CDR3 protein is CASSLASGLYEQYF. DNA of the CDR3: TGTGCCAGCAGCTTGGCTAGCGGGTTGTACGAGCAGTACTTC.

J is TRBJ2-3 and V is TRBV5-1; D remains ambiguous. Germline CDR1 reads SGHRS; CDR2 reads YFSETQ. The CDR3 runs to 16 residues. V lost 0 bases and J 1 base, leaving 12 bases between the germline ends. Here the CDR3 reads CASSLVIEPRTDTQYF. The CDR3 coding sequence is TGCGCCAGCAGCTTGGTCATTGAGCCACGCACAGATACGCAGTATTTT.

V usage is TRBV9 and J usage is TRBJ1-6; 7 bases fit TRBD1. V was pared by 3 bases and J by 6 bases, with 6 bases of the junction left unmatched. The CDR3 loop spans 15 amino acids. Germline V gene lookup returns CDR1 SGDLS and CDR2 YYNGEE. The CDR3 sequence: CASSASGQSNSPLHF. In DNA, the CDR3 is TGTGCCAGCAGCGCGTCGGGACAGAGTAATTCACCCCTCCACTTT.

J is TRBJ2-7 and V is TRBV5-4; 7 bases are a match to TRBD2. The CDR3 has 14 residues. J was trimmed by 0 bases and V by 5 bases; bases with no gene match: 5. The germline gives CDR1 SGHNT, CDR2 YYREEE (reference sequence). The CDR3 DNA sequence: TGTGCCAGCAGGCCGACTAGCAACTCCTACGAGCAGTACTTC. Translating it yields CASRPTSNSYEQYF.

This chain joins TRBV28 and TRBJ2-7, with a tentative D call TRBD2 (6 bases). The ends were cut back, 5 bases at V and 3 bases at J, with 14 bases in the middle. The CDR3 covers 14 residues. Germline assignment: CDR1 MDHEN and CDR2 SYDVKM. CDR3: CASSPSLAIYEQYF. CDR3 sequence (DNA): TGTGCCAGCAGTCCCTCGCTAGCGATCTACGAGCAGTACTTC.

V is TRBV28 and J is TRBJ1-1; a possible D gene is TRBD1 (5 bases). V was cut by 5 bases and J by 4 bases, with 17 bases left in between. This CDR3 contains 15 residues. In germline, CDR1 is MDHEN, CDR2 SYDVKM. CDR3 sequence (DNA): TGTGCCAGCAGTGTGCCACAGGTCGGGAGCACTGAAGCTTTCTTT. Amino acids: CASSVPQVGSTEAFF.

The chain carries TRBV7-9 and TRBJ2-1; D is uncertain. CDR1 is SEHNR and CDR2 is FQNEAQ in the germline V gene (reference sequence). Trimming took 1 base from V and 3 from J, leaving 13 bases between them. The CDR3 is made up of 16 amino acids. The CDR3 region has the DNA TGTGCCAGCAGCTTAGAGGCTAGGCCAGACTACAATGAGCAGTTCTTC. Translated, it gives CASSLEARPDYNEQFF.

The chain recombines TRBV4-1 with TRBJ2-5, with D possibly being TRBD2 (6 bases). The J call may not be correct, given that the DNA end is closer to TRBJ2-7. Germline V gives CDR1 MGHRA, CDR2 YSYEKL. The CDR3 has 14 residues. The CDR3 DNA is TGCGCCAGCAGCCAAGATGGACTAACCTACGAGCAGTACTTC. The encoded protein is CASSQDGLTYEQYF.

Turning to this clone: Additional DNA sequences in this sample encode the identical CDR3. The V gene is TRBV28, the J gene TRBJ1-5, with 9 nucleotides matching TRBD1. With V trimmed by 4 bases and J by 4 bases, 5 bases remained unmatched. CDR3 length equals 15 residues. The germline CDR1 and CDR2 sequences are MDHEN and SYDVKM. The chain's CDR3 is CASSSRGQGNQPQHF. The CDR3 DNA is TGTGCCAGCAGTTCCCGTGGACAGGGGAATCAGCCCCAGCATTTT.

The V and J genes are TRBV7-2 and TRBJ1-2, with D perhaps TRBD1 (5 bases). With 5 bases removed from V and 6 bases from J, the gap between germline ends came to 13 bases. The CDR3 extends over 13 amino acids. Germline V gene data show CDR1 as SGHTA and CDR2 as FQGNSA. The CDR3 loop reads CASSPTGGNGYTF. CDR3 coding DNA: TGTGCCAGCAGCCCAACCGGGGGGAATGGCTACACCTTC.

This chain uses TRBV19 with TRBJ1-5; D is unresolved. Germline loops: CDR1 LNHDA, CDR2 SQIVND (reference sequence). The CDR3 is 14 residues long. The V end lost 4 bases, the J end lost 7 bases, and 14 bases lay between the germline ends. CDR3 amino acids: CASSTSNYQQPQHF. CDR3 bases: TGTGCCAGTAGTACGTCGAACTACCAACAGCCCCAGCATTTT.

In this sample, this clone turned up a few times. This rearrangement joins TRBV4-1 to TRBJ1-5; D ambiguous. CDR1 is MGHRA, CDR2 YSYEKL, per germline. This CDR3 comprises 15 residues. V was clipped by 5 bases and J by 0 bases, with 11 bases between them. The CDR3 loop reads CASSSLPTSNQPQHF. For the CDR3, the DNA is TGCGCCAGCAGCTCACTGCCTACTAGCAATCAGCCCCAGCATTTT.